This T cell receptor beta chain originates from a study of early T cells in non-severe SARS-CoV-2 infection. Study details: Sequencing was performed on bulk RNA from unsorted whole blood, leaving chains unpaired. General observations from the study: Private and CD4 specificities were missed by VDJdb matching, skewed to anti-spike CD8.

In the library, individual cDNA molecules carried attached unique molecular identifiers. In TCRdb, the 5' RACE reads were re-called with MiXCR into one record per CDR3 protein. The data show under 70,000 distinct CDR3 sequences, roughly 13% seen once. Germline loops: CDR1 DFQATT, CDR2 SNEGSKA (reference sequence). The CDR3 spans 15 residues. V was pared by 0 bases and J by 6 bases, with 8 bases of the junction left unmatched. This clonotype occurred a few times. The antigen is undetermined. The sequencing sample was made of whole blood. The chain couples TRBV20-1 to TRBJ2-4, with 7 bases lining up with TRBD1. This receptor was obtained from an adult who was a healthcare worker with PCR-confirmed SARS-CoV-2 infection or an uninfected control (not recorded which). CDR3 coding DNA: TGCAGTGCTAGAGACCAAGGGGGCCGCGGAAACATTCAGTACTTC. Its translation is CSARDQGGRGNIQYF.